Below, one T cell receptor beta chain is given with its context. Its binding antigen is unknown. Per-base qualities were not stored, and no clone one base away is much larger. The entry originates in a study of blood T cell repertoires in COVID-19 (dated by TCRdb to the early 2020s). The study in broad terms: The collaborator samples originated in the United States, Italy and Spain and spanned the acute and convalescent phases of COVID-19. Where available, HLA class I and class II types were taken from metadata supplied by the sample provider and were not determined by assay-based typing. The prospective study material was composed of cDNA or gDNA derived from T cells, B-cell-depleted T cells, or PBMCs. A de-identified subject ID, COVID-19 status, age in years and sex were almost always included in the sample metadata. Samples were obtained from the ongoing ImmuneRACE study (first 160 participants) and from roughly 1,300 subjects provided by 6 global collaborators. Deeply sampled blood TCRbeta repertoires from subjects exposed to, actively infected with, or recovered from COVID-19 were included in the dataset. The repertoires were released in a freely available public database intended as a resource for research on the immune response to SARS-CoV-2. Broader findings and caveats from the paper: Clinical and demographic metadata were provided uncurated, with the amount varying by source and participant.

At the junction V is shortened by 2 bases and J by 4 bases, with 15 bases in between. The CDR3 contains 15 residues, cysteine and phenylalanine counted. Left in the record is the CDR3 DNA by itself, 45 bases read in frame from the first base. As encoded in the germline V gene, CDR1 is MRHNA while CDR2 is SNTAGT. Whole blood was collected in K2EDTA tubes by collaborating institutions according to the institutions' own protocols. For TCRbeta analysis, collaborators shipped samples in one of three forms: frozen whole blood, isolated PBMCs, or DNA extracted from either of those sample types. TCRbeta CDR3 regions were amplified from genomic DNA using the immunoSEQ Assay, a bias-controlled multiplex PCR. On the authors' methods: Nucleated cell counts per sample were estimated from amplification of reference gene primers within the assay. Sequence reads were collapsed and filtered to measure the absolute abundance of every unique TCRbeta CDR3 rearrangement. For each sample, productive Simpson clonality was calculated as the square root of Simpson's diversity index across productive rearrangements. Sourced from immuneACCESS, this table was stored by TCRdb with only in-frame sequences that have V and J called. A share of the clones is absent; for the studies checked, an unresolved V gene accounts for under half, and the remainder has no known explanation. That table supplies the V and J calls and clone size; D and trimming were determined from the DNA. Present in this sample are approximately 58,000 clones, around 85% of which were seen just once. Around 4.5% of the sample lies in the top ten.

This receptor was identified in a man aged 40-50 years with active COVID-19. The sample taken for sequencing was peripheral blood. Here the chain combines TRBV6-4 and TRBJ2-7; TRBD2 might be the D gene, on 6 matching bases. The CDR3 amino acid sequence is: CASSDPGGVFYEQYF. At the DNA level, the sequence is TGTGCCAGCAGTGACCCCGGCGGGGTCTTTTACGAGCAGTACTTC.